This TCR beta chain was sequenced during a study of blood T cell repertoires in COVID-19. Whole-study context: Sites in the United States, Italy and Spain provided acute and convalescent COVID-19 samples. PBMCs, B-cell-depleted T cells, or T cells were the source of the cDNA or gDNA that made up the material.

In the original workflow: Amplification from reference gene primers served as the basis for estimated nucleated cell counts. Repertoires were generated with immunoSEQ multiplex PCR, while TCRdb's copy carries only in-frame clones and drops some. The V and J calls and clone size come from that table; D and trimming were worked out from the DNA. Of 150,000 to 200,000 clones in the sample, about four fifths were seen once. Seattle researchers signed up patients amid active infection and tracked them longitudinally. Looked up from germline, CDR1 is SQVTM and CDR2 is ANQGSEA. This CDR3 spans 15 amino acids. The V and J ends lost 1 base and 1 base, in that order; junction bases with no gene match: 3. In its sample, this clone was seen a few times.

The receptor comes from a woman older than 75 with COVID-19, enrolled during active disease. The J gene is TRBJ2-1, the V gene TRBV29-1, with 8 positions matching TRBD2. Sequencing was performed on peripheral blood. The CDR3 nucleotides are TGCAGCGTTGAAGGTCTAGCGGGTTCCTACAATGAGCAGTTCTTC. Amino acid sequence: CSVEGLAGSYNEQFF.